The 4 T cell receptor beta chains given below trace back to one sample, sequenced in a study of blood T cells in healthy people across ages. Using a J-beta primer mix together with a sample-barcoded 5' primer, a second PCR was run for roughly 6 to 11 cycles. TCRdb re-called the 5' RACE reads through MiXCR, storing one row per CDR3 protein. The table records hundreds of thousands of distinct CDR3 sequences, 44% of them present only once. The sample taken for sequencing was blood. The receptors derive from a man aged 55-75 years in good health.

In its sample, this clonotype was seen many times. The DNA for the CDR3 is TGTGCCAGCCGCCGTGCTAATGAAAAACTGTTTTTT. It codes for CASRRANEKLFF. The rearrangement joins TRBV2 to TRBJ1-4; D call uncertain. The V end was cut by 8 bases, the J end by 3 bases, with 7 bases between. The CDR3 covers 12 residues. CDR1 is SNHLY, CDR2 FYNNEI, per germline.

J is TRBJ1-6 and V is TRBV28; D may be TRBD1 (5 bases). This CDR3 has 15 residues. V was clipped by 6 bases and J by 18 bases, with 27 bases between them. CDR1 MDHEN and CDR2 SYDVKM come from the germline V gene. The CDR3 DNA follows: TGTGCCAGCAGCCTACTCCGGGACGGATTTGTGGCCCCCCACTTT. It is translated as CASSLLRDGFVAPHF.

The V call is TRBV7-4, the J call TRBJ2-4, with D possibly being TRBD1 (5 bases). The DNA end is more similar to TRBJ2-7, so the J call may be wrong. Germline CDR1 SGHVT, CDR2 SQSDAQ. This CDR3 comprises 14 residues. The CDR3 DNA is TGTGCCAGCAGCTTAGTGTCAGGGAATGACGAGCAGTACTTC. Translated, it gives CASSLVSGNDEQYF.

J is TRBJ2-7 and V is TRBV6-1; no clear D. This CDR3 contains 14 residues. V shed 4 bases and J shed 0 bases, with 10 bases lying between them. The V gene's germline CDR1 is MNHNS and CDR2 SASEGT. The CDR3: CASSGTLSSYEQYF. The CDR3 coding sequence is TGTGCCAGCAGTGGTACCTTGAGCTCCTACGAGCAGTACTTC.